The clone carrying this TCR beta chain has at least ten counts. The data originate from a study of spatial heterogeneity in lung cancer. The CDR3 runs to 16 residues. V was shortened by 5 bases and J by 0 bases, with 16 bases between the two germline ends. Germline CDR1 SQVTM, CDR2 ANQGSEA. Time point meaning: blood at routine non-recurrence follow-up after resection. Material for sequencing was whole RNA from tumor, nontumor lung or frozen PBMC, left unsorted. TCRdb fed the 5' RACE reads into MiXCR, producing one record per CDR3 protein. Of roughly 120,000 distinct CDR3 sequences in the sample, roughly an eighth are singletons; the top ten hold roughly 17%.

This chain connects TRBV29-1 to TRBJ2-2; D call uncertain. The clonotype originates from a male donor with early-stage non-small cell lung cancer. Here the sequenced sample was PBMCs, taken at follow-up. CDR3 in amino acids: CSVPTRSSANTGELFF. The DNA of the CDR3 is TGCAGCGTTCCTACCAGGAGTTCGGCGAACACCGGGGAGCTGTTTTTT.